The 8 T cell receptor beta chains below were found in one sample sequenced in a study of CD8 T cells in Susac syndrome. It was with random hexamers that 0.5 to 1 ug RNA was reverse transcribed. TCRdb re-called the immunoSEQ multiplex PCR reads through MiXCR, storing one row per CDR3 protein. The repertoire has some 150,000 distinct CDR3 sequences, approximately 93% of them found once; the top ten carry roughly 0.083%. The sample comprised CD4+ T cells from PBMCs. The receptors here all came from a human donor in good health.

The J gene is TRBJ2-5, the V gene TRBV20-1; D call uncertain. Trimming removed 6 bases from V and 1 base from J, with 6 bases in between. Germline V gene sequence: CDR1 DFQATT, CDR2 SNEGSKA (reference sequence). This CDR3 has 11 amino acids. CDR3 residues: CSALIQETQYF. In DNA, the CDR3 is TGCAGTGCACTCATCCAAGAGACCCAGTACTTC.

V gene TRBV7-3 combines with J gene TRBJ1-2; maybe TRBD1 (5 bases). CDR1 and CDR2 from the germline V gene are SGHTA and FQGTGA. The CDR3 totals 13 residues. V lost 5 bases and J lost 4, with 11 bases in between. CDR3: CASSPVGGYGYTF. The CDR3 DNA is TGTGCCAGCAGCCCCGTGGGGGGCTATGGCTACACCTTC.

The chain uses TRBV18 and TRBJ1-1, with D possibly being TRBD1 (6 bases). Germline V CDR1 and CDR2: KGHSH, LQKENI. V lost 0 bases and J 9 bases, leaving 14 bases between the germline ends. The CDR3 sequence is 14 residues long. CDR3 protein: CASSPPFEDSKAFF. CDR3 DNA sequence: TGTGCCAGCTCACCACCGTTTGAGGACAGCAAAGCTTTCTTT.

This chain connects TRBV12-5 to TRBJ2-7; D is uncertain. CDR3 size: 13 residues. V lost 6 bases to trimming and J lost 2 bases, with 11 bases between them. CDR1 LGHNT and CDR2 FRNRAP come from the germline V gene. CDR3 amino acids: CASGQKGTYEQYF. The CDR3 DNA reads TGTGCTAGTGGCCAGAAGGGTACCTACGAGCAGTACTTC. Full variable domain (outside the CDR3, taken from reference TRBV12-5 and TRBJ2-7): DARVTQTPRHKVTEMGQEVTMRCQPILGHNTVFWYRQTMMQGLELLAYFRNRAPLDDSGMPKDRFSAEMPDATLATLKIQPSEPRDSAVYFCASGQKGTYEQYFGPGTRLTVT.

The chain employs TRBV10-3 and TRBJ2-3, with 8 bases aligning to TRBD2. Trimming removed 7 bases from V and 1 base from J; junction bases left unmatched: 4. There are 14 residues in the CDR3. Germline CDR1 is ENHRY and CDR2 is SYGVKD. In DNA, the CDR3 is TGTGCCATCAAGACTAGCGCAGGCACAGATACGCAGTATTTT. It codes for CAIKTSAGTDTQYF.

This chain uses TRBV27 with TRBJ1-5; TRBD1 agrees at 8 bases. The J segment lost 8 bases and the V segment lost 5 bases, leaving 8 bases of the junction unmatched. CDR1 is MNHEY, CDR2 SMNVEV, per germline (reference sequence). The CDR3 consists of 14 residues. As DNA, the CDR3 is TGTGCCAGCAGTGTCAACAGGGGGATGGAGCCCCAGCATTTT. Amino acid sequence: CASSVNRGMEPQHF.

In DNA, the CDR3 is TGTGCCAGCAGGCCGGGACTAGCAAGCGAGCAGTACTTC. Protein product: CASRPGLASEQYF. The chain has TRBV28 and TRBJ2-7, with 9 positions matching TRBD2. J gave up 6 bases and V 6 bases, and 6 bases lay outside the gene matches. Per germline, CDR1 MDHEN and CDR2 SYDVKM. This CDR3 is built from 13 residues.

This chain joins TRBV12-3 or TRBV12-4 and TRBJ2-7; D may be TRBD1 (7 bases). CDR3 size: 15 residues. Trimming took off 5 bases at V and 7 bases at J, with 21 bases between the two ends. CDR3 residues: CASSPYPGRGEEQYF. The CDR3 nucleotides are TGTGCCAGCAGTCCCTATCCGGGCAGGGGGGAAGAGCAGTACTTC.